This TCR beta chain was captured in a study of T cell repertoires in cytomegalovirus infection. The wider study: HLA-B-restricted CMV epitopes that are well studied, plus recently identified HLA-C-restricted ones, were used by the study. Public TCR beta signatures were indicative of both CMV infection and a matching HLA type. Whole-study results and caveats: Identification of carriers of CMV plus the relevant HLA was achieved through cumulative public TCR beta family frequency. Clonotype analysis showed dominance of the ex vivo response by HLA-C-restricted CMV-specific TCR beta clonotypes.

The CDR3 contains 13 residues. Trimming took off 4 bases at V and 3 bases at J, with 10 bases between the two ends. Germline CDR1 reads MDHEN; CDR2 reads SYDVKM. TCRdb recomputed calls from the reads with MiXCR, one row per CDR3 protein. The sample has some 800,000 distinct CDR3 sequences; 25% to 30% are singletons. The sample holds a few counts of this clonotype. What it binds is unknown. This sequence was found in a human donor in good health (CMV status not recorded). Some clones in this sample may be carry-over from other donors' samples. The chain employs TRBV28 and TRBJ2-7, with no clear D. The material sequenced was cultured CD8+ T cells from PBMCs, taken from culture after CMV antigen stimulation. The CDR3 reads CASSSTANYEQYV. The CDR3 bases are TGTGCCAGCAGTTCTACTGCGAACTACGAGCAGTACGTC.